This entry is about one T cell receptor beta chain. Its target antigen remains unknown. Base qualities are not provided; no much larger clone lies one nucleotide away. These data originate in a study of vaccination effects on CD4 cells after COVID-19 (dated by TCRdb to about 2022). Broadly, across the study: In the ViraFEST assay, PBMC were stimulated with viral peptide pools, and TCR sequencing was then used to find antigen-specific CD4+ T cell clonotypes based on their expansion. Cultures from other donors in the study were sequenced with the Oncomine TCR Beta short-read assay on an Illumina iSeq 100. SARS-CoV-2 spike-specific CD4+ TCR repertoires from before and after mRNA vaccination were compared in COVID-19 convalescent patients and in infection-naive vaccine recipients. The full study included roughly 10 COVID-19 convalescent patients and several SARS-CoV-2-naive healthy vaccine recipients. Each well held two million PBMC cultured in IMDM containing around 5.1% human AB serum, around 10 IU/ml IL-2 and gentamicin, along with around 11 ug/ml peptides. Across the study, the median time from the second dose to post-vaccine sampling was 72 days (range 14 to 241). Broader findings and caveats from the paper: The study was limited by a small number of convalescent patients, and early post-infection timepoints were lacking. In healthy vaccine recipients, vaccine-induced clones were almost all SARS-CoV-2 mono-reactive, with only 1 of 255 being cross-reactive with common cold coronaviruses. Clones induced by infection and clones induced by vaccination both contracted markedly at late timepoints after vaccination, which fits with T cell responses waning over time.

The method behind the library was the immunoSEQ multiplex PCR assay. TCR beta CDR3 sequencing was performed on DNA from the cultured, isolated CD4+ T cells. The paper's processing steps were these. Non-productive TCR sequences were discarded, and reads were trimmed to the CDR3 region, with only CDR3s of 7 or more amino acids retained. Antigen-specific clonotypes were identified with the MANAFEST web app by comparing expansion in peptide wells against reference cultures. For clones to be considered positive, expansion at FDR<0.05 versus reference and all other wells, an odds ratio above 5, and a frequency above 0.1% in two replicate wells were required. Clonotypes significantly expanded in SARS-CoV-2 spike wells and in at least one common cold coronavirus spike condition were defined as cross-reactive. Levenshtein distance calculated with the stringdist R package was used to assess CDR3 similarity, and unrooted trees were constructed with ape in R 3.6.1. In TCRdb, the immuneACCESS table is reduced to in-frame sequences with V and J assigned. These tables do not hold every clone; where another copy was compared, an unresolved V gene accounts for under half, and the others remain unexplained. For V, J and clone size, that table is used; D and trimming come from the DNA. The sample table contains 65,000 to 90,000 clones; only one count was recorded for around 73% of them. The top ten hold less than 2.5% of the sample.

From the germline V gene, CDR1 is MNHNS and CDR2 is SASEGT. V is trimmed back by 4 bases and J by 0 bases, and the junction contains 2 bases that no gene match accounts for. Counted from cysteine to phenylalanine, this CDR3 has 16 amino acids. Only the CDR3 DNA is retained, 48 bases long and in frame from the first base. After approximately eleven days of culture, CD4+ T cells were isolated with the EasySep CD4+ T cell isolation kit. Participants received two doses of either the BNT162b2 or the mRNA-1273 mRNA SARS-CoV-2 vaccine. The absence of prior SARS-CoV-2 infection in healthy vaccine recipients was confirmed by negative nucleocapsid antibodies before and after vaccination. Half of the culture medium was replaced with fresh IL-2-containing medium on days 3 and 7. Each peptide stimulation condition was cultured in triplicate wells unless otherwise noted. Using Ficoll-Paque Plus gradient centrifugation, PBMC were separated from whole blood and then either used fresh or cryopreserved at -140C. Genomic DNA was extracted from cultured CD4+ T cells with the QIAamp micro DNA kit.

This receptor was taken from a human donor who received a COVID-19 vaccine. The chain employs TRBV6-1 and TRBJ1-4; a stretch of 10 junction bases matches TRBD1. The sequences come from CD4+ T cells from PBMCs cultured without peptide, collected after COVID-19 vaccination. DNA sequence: TGTGCCAGCAGTGCGGGACAGGGGCCAACTAATGAAAAACTGTTTTTT. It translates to CASSAGQGPTNEKLFF.